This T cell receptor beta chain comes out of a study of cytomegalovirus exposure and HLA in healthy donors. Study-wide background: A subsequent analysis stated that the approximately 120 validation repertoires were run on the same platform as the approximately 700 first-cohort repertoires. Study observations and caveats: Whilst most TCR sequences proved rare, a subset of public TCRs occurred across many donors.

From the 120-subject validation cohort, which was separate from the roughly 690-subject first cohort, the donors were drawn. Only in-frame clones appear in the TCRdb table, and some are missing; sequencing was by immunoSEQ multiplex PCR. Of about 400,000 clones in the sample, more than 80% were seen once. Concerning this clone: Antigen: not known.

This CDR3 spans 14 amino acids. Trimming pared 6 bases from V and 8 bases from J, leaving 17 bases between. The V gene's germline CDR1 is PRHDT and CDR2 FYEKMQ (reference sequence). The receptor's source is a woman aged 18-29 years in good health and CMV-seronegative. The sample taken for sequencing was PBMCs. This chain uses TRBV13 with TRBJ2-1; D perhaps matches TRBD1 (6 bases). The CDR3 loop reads CASSSRIRGYEQFF. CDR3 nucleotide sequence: TGTGCCAGCAGTTCCCGGATCAGGGGCTATGAGCAGTTCTTC.